The 9 T cell receptor beta chains below all came from one sample that was sequenced in a study of T cells in Graves' hyperthyroidism and ophthalmopathy. Researchers took RNA transcripts and amplified the TCR beta CDR3 regions from them. A first-round RT-PCR of the TCR CDR3 used the HTBI primer set. TCRdb reanalysed the multiplex PCR reads using MiXCR and keeps one entry per CDR3 protein. The sample consists of roughly 100,000 distinct CDR3 sequences, over 50% of them appearing once. Material for sequencing was blood. All receptors derive from a woman between 40 and 50 years old with Graves' hyperthyroidism.

Comments on this clonotype: At one end, the junction sequence differs from germline, possibly due to a read error. The chain links TRBV7-3 to TRBJ2-7; the match to TRBD1 covers 7 bases. In germline, CDR1 is SGHTA, CDR2 FQGTGA. The CDR3 totals 14 residues. The CDR3 region is CASSPGQASYEQYF. DNA for the CDR3: TGCGCCAGCAGCCCCGGACAGGCCTCCTACGAGCAGTACTTC.

Of note for this clonotype: The conserved phenylalanine or tryptophan normally closing the CDR3 is absent here, so this likely arose from a read error. This sequence joins TRBV7-2 and TRBJ1-1; the D gene is possibly TRBD1 (6 bases). Germline V gene sequence: CDR1 SGHTA, CDR2 FQGNSA. V dropped 3 bases and J dropped 1 base, with 18 bases sitting between them. This CDR3 is built from 17 residues. The DNA for the CDR3 is TGTGCCAGCAGCTTGGTGGGGGCAGGGCAGACGAACACTGAAGCTTTCCTT. The encoded protein is CASSLVGAGQTNTEAFL.

This clonotype was seen more than once but under ten times. V and J are TRBV5-5 and TRBJ2-7; the D gene is possibly TRBD2 (5 bases). CDR3 length: 14 residues. CDR1 and CDR2 from the germline V gene are SGHKS and YYEKEE (reference sequence). Trimming cost V 7 bases and J 5 bases, with 19 bases left between them. The CDR3 DNA follows: TGTGCCAGCTCACAAACTTATGAGGGTGACGAGCAGTACTTC. It codes for CASSQTYEGDEQYF.

The V gene is TRBV29-1, the J gene TRBJ2-2; the D call may be TRBD1 or TRBD2 (6 bases each). Trimming took off 6 bases at V and 1 base at J, with 15 bases between the two ends. The germline gives CDR1 SQVTM, CDR2 ANQGSEA. CDR3 length: 15 residues. The DNA for the CDR3 is TGCAGCGTAGGAACAGGGACTGGGAACACCGGGGAGCTGTTTTTT. Its translation: CSVGTGTGNTGELFF.

This rearrangement joins TRBV10-3 to TRBJ1-6; D not certain. Germline V lookup: CDR1 ENHRY, CDR2 SYGVKD. The ends were cut back, 0 bases at V and 11 bases at J, with 11 bases in the middle. This CDR3 is built from 14 residues. In DNA form, the CDR3 reads TGTGCCATCAGTGAGTCGGGCCACGATACACCCCTCCACTTT. The encoded protein is CAISESGHDTPLHF.

The count of this clonotype is one. V and J are TRBV29-1 and TRBJ2-5, with 14 bases identical to TRBD2. CDR3 length equals 19 residues. Germline lookup yields CDR1 SQVTM and CDR2 ANQGSEA. With V trimmed by 4 bases and J by 3 bases, 16 bases remained unmatched. The CDR3 nucleotides read TGCAGCGTTGGGGGCGTGGGGGGGGGGGGACTAGCGGGAGAAGAGACCCAGTACTTC. It translates to CSVGGVGGGGLAGEETQYF.

This clonotype was counted many times. This chain connects TRBV10-3 to TRBJ1-2; a possible D gene is TRBD1 (5 bases). V lost 6 bases, J lost 8 bases, and 19 bases lay in between. The CDR3 length is 14 residues. CDR1 is ENHRY and CDR2 is SYGVKD in the germline V gene. In DNA, the CDR3 is TGTGCCATCAGGGCCTCTCAGGGTGCGACAGGCTACACCTTC. Translation gives CAIRASQGATGYTF.

The count of this clonotype is one. The chain joins TRBV6-5 to TRBJ1-3; tentative D call: TRBD1 (6 bases). The CDR3 runs to 13 residues. V lost 6 bases to trimming and J lost 3 bases, with 9 bases between them. CDR1 and CDR2 from the germline V gene are MNHEY and SVGAGI. The CDR3 bases are TGTGCCAGCAGAAAGGGGGGTGGAAACACCATATATTTT. It encodes CASRKGGGNTIYF.

In regard to this clonotype: This is likely a read error, given that the CDR3 carries no conserved phenylalanine or tryptophan at its end. This chain connects TRBV4-1 to TRBJ2-7; TRBD1 is a possible D gene (5 bases). The CDR3 sequence is 14 residues long. Germline-derived CDR1 and CDR2 are MGHRA and YSYEKL. Trimming left V 0 bases short and J 4 bases short, with 10 bases between. The CDR3 loop reads CASSQDRGAYEQYL. The CDR3 nucleotides are TGCGCCAGCAGCCAAGATAGGGGTGCATACGAGCAGTACCTC.